Sequencing of this TCR beta chain was carried out in a study of PD-1 blockade in classical Hodgkin lymphoma. Every patient relapsed after autologous stem cell transplantation, and brentuximab vedotin exposure varied. Thawed PBMCs were the source of CD4+ T cells, purified by magnetic negative selection. Assay: immunoSEQ multiplex PCR; the TCRdb copy retains only in-frame clones and omits some. The sample consists of approximately 25,000 clones, 84% of them appearing once. Trimming took off 7 bases at V and 2 bases at J, with 18 bases between the two ends. Germline loops: CDR1 MNHNY, CDR2 SVGAGI (reference sequence). This CDR3 has 16 residues. General study points: Anyone who began nivolumab under 1 year after ASCT was excluded.

As for this clone: Its cognate antigen is unknown.

This sequence joins TRBV6-6 and TRBJ1-5; tentatively, D is TRBD1 (5 bases). Sequencing was performed on CD4+ T cells from blood, taken at baseline. This clonotype was obtained from a human donor with classical Hodgkin lymphoma. CDR3 region: CASTPIGAVGNQPQHF. The DNA of the CDR3 is TGTGCCAGCACCCCGATCGGGGCAGTAGGCAATCAGCCCCAGCATTTT.